These 15 T cell receptor beta chains were sequenced from one sample in a study of blood T cell repertoires in COVID-19. Sequencing was performed with immunoSEQ multiplex PCR; in TCRdb, only in-frame clones are kept and a portion is missing. This sample carries about 240,000 clones, roughly 80% of them seen once, and the ten largest clones take approximately 3.2%. The sample consisted of peripheral blood. All receptors come from a woman in her late teens or twenties with acute or convalescent COVID-19.

The chain links TRBV11-3 to TRBJ2-3, with 9 nucleotides matching TRBD1. Trimming cost V 3 bases and J 2 bases; bases outside gene matches: 3. Germline V gene lookup returns CDR1 SGHNT and CDR2 YENEEA. This CDR3 is built from 15 residues. The CDR3 sequence: CASSLGQGTTDTQYF. In DNA, the CDR3 is TGTGCCAGCAGCTTGGGACAGGGCACCACAGATACGCAGTATTTT.

With regard to this clone: This CDR3 is also generated by other DNA sequences in the sample. J is TRBJ1-1 and V is TRBV5-1; maybe TRBD1 (5 bases). Germline values: CDR1 SGHRS, CDR2 YFSETQ. CDR3 length equals 13 residues. Trimming left V 4 bases short and J 4 bases short, with 11 bases between. The CDR3: CASSRTGGTEAFF. The CDR3 region has the DNA TGCGCCAGCAGCCGTACAGGTGGCACTGAAGCTTTCTTT.

The V call is TRBV6-5, the J call TRBJ2-7; maybe TRBD2 (6 bases). With 2 bases removed from V and 1 base from J, the gap between germline ends came to 12 bases. CDR3 length: 15 residues. Germline CDR1 and CDR2: MNHEY and SVGAGI. Written as DNA, the CDR3 is TGTGCCAGCAGTTACCAGGGTAGCGGTTCCTACGAGCAGTACTTC. Its translation: CASSYQGSGSYEQYF.

The CDR3 nucleotides are TGTGCCACCAGTGCGACTAGACTAGCGGGAGGGCACAATGAGCAGTTCTTC. Protein sequence: CATSATRLAGGHNEQFF. The chain joins TRBV24-1 to TRBJ2-1; 14 nucleotides line up with TRBD2. CDR3 length: 17 amino acids. The germline V gene has CDR1 KGHDR and CDR2 SFDVKD. J lost 5 bases, V lost 5 bases, and 7 bases had no gene match.

The chain uses TRBV7-2 and TRBJ1-2; 9 positions match TRBD1. Germline CDR1 reads SGHTA; CDR2 reads FQGNSA. V trimming: 5 bases; J trimming: 4 bases; junction bases outside the gene matches: 8. This CDR3 region has 15 residues. CDR3 sequence: CASSPGTGRGYGYTF. Written as DNA, the CDR3 is TGTGCCAGCAGCCCTGGGACAGGGAGGGGCTATGGCTACACCTTC.

The chain is built from TRBV5-6 and TRBJ1-3; 7 bases are shared with TRBD1. Germline CDR1 is SGHDT and CDR2 is YYEEEE. Losses at the gene ends were 8 bases for V and 0 bases for J; bases not matched to a gene: 5. The CDR3 has 14 amino acids. The CDR3 reads CASRGTVSGNTIYF. The CDR3 coding sequence is TGTGCCAGTAGGGGGACAGTCTCTGGAAACACCATATATTTT.

V and J are TRBV4-3 and TRBJ1-4, with 7 positions matching TRBD1. Germline values: CDR1 LGHNA, CDR2 YSLEER. Germline trimming cut 4 bases from V and 0 bases from J; bases unmatched to any gene: 17. The CDR3 sequence is 20 residues long. The CDR3 protein is CASSRARGAIGIATNEKLFF. DNA of the CDR3: TGCGCCAGCAGCCGAGCCAGGGGGGCAATTGGAATTGCAACTAATGAAAAACTGTTTTTT.

This rearrangement joins TRBV6-5 to TRBJ2-5; 7 positions agree with TRBD2. There are 15 residues in the CDR3. CDR1 and CDR2 (germline): MNHEY, SVGAGI. The trim removed 6 bases at V and 4 bases at J, leaving 11 bases unmatched. The CDR3 here is CASRVAGVWGETQYF. Written as DNA, the CDR3 is TGTGCCAGCAGGGTAGCGGGCGTTTGGGGAGAGACCCAGTACTTC.

This chain uses TRBV7-2 with TRBJ2-1; 12 bases are shared with TRBD2. The V segment lost 0 bases and the J segment 6 bases; nucleotides outside the gene matches: 6. There are 17 residues in the CDR3. CDR1 and CDR2 from the germline V gene are SGHTA and FQGNSA. CDR3 loop: CASSLAVLAGGFNEQFF. The CDR3 DNA reads as TGTGCCAGCAGCTTAGCGGTGCTAGCGGGAGGGTTCAATGAGCAGTTCTTC.

The genes are TRBV6-6 and TRBJ2-2, with D possibly being TRBD1 (6 bases). From germline, CDR1 is MNHNY and CDR2 SVGAGI (reference sequence). The CDR3 is 15 amino acids. Deletions cut 4 bases from V and 1 base from J, with 10 bases between. CDR3 nucleotide sequence: TGTGCCAGCAGTTTCTCGGACAGGAACACCGGGGAGCTGTTTTTT. Its translation: CASSFSDRNTGELFF.

The chain couples TRBV5-1 to TRBJ2-7; TRBD2 is a possible D gene (5 bases). Germline V gives CDR1 SGHRS, CDR2 YFSETQ. The CDR3 spans 14 residues. The V and J ends lost 0 bases and 6 bases respectively, with 13 bases between them. The CDR3 coding sequence is TGCGCCAGCAGCTTGGCTTTAGCGTACGGCGAGCAGTACTTC. Protein: CASSLALAYGEQYF.

This sequence joins TRBV24-1 and TRBJ2-7, with 11 bases lining up with TRBD2. The germline CDR1 and CDR2 sequences are KGHDR and SFDVKD. The V segment lost 4 bases and the J segment 5 bases; nucleotides outside the gene matches: 6. The CDR3 runs to 15 residues. CDR3 DNA sequence: TGTGCCACCAGTGACACTAGCGGGAGACGCCACGAGCAGTACTTC. Protein: CATSDTSGRRHEQYF.

This chain joins TRBV19 and TRBJ1-3; D might be TRBD1 (5 bases). Trimming pared 5 bases from V and 4 bases from J, leaving 15 bases between. Germline assignment: CDR1 LNHDA and CDR2 SQIVND (reference sequence). The CDR3 length is 15 residues. CDR3 in DNA: TGTGCCAGTAGTTCCCGTGGGGCAGCCGGAAACACCATATATTTT. Amino acid sequence: CASSSRGAAGNTIYF.

On this clone: One end of the junction is discordant with germline, which a read error may explain. CDR3 region: CASSLAEGQGTGELFF. The CDR3 coding sequence is TGTGCTAGCAGCTTAGCGGAGGGTCAGGGCACCGGGGAGCTGTTTTTT. The V call is TRBV7-7, the J call TRBJ2-2; tentatively, D is TRBD2 (6 bases). The germline gives CDR1 SSHAT, CDR2 FNYEAQ (reference sequence). The length of the CDR3 is 16 residues.

This clone was seen a single time. The chain carries TRBV5-1 and TRBJ1-2; 9 nucleotides match TRBD1. CDR3 length equals 15 residues. The V and J ends lost 0 bases and 8 bases, in that order; junction bases with no gene match: 8. Germline V gives CDR1 SGHRS, CDR2 YFSETQ. The CDR3 region has the DNA TGCGCCAGCAGCTTGGGAGGGACAGGGTCCAACGGCTACACCTTC. Translation: CASSLGGTGSNGYTF.